This TCR beta chain was documented in a study of PD-1 blockade in classical Hodgkin lymphoma (dated by TCRdb to 2020 to 2022). Some background on the complete study: Nivolumab dosing was 3 mg/kg intravenously every 2 weeks, continuing until either disease progression or unacceptable toxicity. To define a peripheral blood immune signature of response to PD-1 blockade in classical Hodgkin lymphoma, the study combined TCR beta sequencing with CyTOF.

In light of the paper, this sample's time point label describes: cycle 4 day 1 (C4D1), after 5 to 7 weeks of nivolumab. Every trial patient had relapsed following autologous stem cell transplantation, and prior brentuximab vedotin exposure was what differed among cohorts A, B and C. A total of 50 to 70 patients with relapsed/refractory classical Hodgkin lymphoma made up the trial cohort, and each patient's best overall response was complete response, partial response or progressive disease. Trial patients were treated with single-agent nivolumab in the multi-cohort phase II CheckMate 205 trial. An independent review committee assessed best overall response using the 2007 International Working Group response criteria. Trial PBMCs were collected immediately before nivolumab initiation (C1D1) and during therapy at cycle 2 day 1 and cycle 4 day 1. Peripheral blood was collected in 8 mL Vacutainer Cell Preparation Tubes, from which PBMCs were isolated by centrifugation and then cryopreserved.

The Qiagen DNeasy kit was used to extract genomic DNA from unsorted PBMCs and from the negatively selected CD4+ and CD8+ fractions. TCR beta CDR3 regions were subjected to amplification by immunoSEQ multiplex PCR with primers that anneal to V and J segments. A synthetic immune receptor repertoire was used to minimize amplification bias, and any remaining bias was removed computationally after sequencing. The published analysis was carried out like this. Repertoire diversity was quantified as the Shannon entropy index using custom Python scripts. Unsorted, CD4+ and CD8+ repertoires were analyzed separately, except in combined analyses where CD4+ and CD8+ sequences were merged in silico. A clone counted as expanded when the clone's frequency after treatment rose at least 2-fold relative to C1D1, and clones undetected at baseline were given a pseudocount of 0.5. Singleton clones were defined as clones with 0 or 1 copy at C1D1, and non-singleton clones were defined as clones with 2 or more copies. Clones expanded in unsorted samples were labelled as CD4+, CD8+ or unknown by matching protein sequences in sorted samples from the same patient. Diversity changes from C1D1 to C4D1 were tested in paired samples using Wilcoxon tests. TCRdb provides this immuneACCESS table in a form limited to in-frame rearrangements. Some clones are lacking; in checked studies, under half of them reflect an unresolved V gene, and why the rest are absent is not known. The V and J calls and clone size are taken from that table; D and trimming were inferred from the DNA. This sample is represented by tens of thousands of clones; more than 80% of them were singletons. The ten biggest clones cover roughly 14% of the sample.

Study-wide conclusions, independent of this receptor: Trial patients achieving complete response had baseline diversity similar to newly diagnosed patients, whereas partial responders and progressors had significantly lower diversity. Lower diversity was seen in patients whose nivolumab began less than 1 year after ASCT, and these patients were left out of later analyses so that immune reconstitution would not confound the results. A significant rise by C4D1 was seen in CD4+ but not CD8+ TCR diversity (p=0.0027 vs p=0.16), with the rise being most apparent in complete responders (p=0.02). The study covered only a single clinical trial cohort, and the causes of the repertoire differences, possibly disease activity or prior therapy, were still not defined. Baseline TCR diversity was reported as lower in newly diagnosed patients than in healthy donors, and lower still in relapsed/refractory patients.

This clone has just a few counts. There is no known antigen for this receptor. Per-base qualities were not stored, and no clone one base away is much larger. This TCR derives from a human donor with classical Hodgkin lymphoma. The source was peripheral blood mononuclear cells (PBMCs), collected before the fourth cycle of nivolumab.

The DNA is TGTGCCAGTACCCTCTGGGACGGAAGCAATCAGCCCCAGCATTTT. Its protein is CASTLWDGSNQPQHF. The chain links TRBV19 with TRBJ1-5, with TRBD1 as a weak D call on 5 bases. The trim is 7 bases for V and 1 base for J, with a gap of 14 bases between the germline ends. Including the terminal cysteine and phenylalanine, the CDR3 comprises 15 residues. The DNA shown is the 45-base CDR3, in frame from base 1. CDR1 LNHDA and CDR2 SQIVND are derived from the germline V gene (reference sequence). Outside the CDR3, residues come from the reference TRBV19 and TRBJ1-5 proteins, so the full variable domain is: DGGITQSPKYLFRKEGQNVTLSCEQNLNHDAMYWYRQDPGQGLRLIYYSQIVNDFQKGDIAEGYSVSREKKESFPLTVTSAQKNPTAFYLCASTLWDGSNQPQHFGDGTRLSIL.